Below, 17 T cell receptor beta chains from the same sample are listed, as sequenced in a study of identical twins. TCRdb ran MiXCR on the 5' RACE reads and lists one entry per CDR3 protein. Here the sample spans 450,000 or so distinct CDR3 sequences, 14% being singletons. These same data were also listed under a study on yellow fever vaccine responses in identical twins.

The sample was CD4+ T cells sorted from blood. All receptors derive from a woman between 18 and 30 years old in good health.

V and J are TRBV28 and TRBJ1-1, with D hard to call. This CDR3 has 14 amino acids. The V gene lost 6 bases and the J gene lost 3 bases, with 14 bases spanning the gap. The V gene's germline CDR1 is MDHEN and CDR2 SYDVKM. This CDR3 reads CASSIDPTDTEAFF. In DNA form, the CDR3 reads TGTGCCAGCAGCATTGACCCAACGGACACTGAAGCTTTCTTT.

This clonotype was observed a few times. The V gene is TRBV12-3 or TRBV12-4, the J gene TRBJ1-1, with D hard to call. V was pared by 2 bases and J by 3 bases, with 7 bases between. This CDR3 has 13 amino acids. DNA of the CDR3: TGTGCCAGCAGTTTACGGGGATACACTGAAGCTTTCTTT. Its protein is CASSLRGYTEAFF.

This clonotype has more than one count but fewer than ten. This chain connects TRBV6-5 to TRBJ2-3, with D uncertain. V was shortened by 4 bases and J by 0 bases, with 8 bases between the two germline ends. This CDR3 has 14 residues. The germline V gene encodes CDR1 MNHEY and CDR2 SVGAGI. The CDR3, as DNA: TGTGCCAGCAGTTTTACAGCAAGCACAGATACGCAGTATTTT. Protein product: CASSFTASTDTQYF.

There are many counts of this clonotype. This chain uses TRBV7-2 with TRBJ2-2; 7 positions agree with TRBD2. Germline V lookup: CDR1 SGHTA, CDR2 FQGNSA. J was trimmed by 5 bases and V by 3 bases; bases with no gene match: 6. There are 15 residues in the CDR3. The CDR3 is CASSFSGGPTGELFF. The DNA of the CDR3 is TGTGCCAGCAGCTTTTCGGGAGGCCCGACCGGGGAGCTGTTTTTT.

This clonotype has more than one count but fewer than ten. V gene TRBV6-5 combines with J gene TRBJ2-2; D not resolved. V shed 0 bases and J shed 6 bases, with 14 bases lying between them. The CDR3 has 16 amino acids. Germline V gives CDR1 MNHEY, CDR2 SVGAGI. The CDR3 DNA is TGTGCCAGCAGTTACTCGATGCCTAAGGTATCCGGGGAGCTGTTTTTT. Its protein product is CASSYSMPKVSGELFF.

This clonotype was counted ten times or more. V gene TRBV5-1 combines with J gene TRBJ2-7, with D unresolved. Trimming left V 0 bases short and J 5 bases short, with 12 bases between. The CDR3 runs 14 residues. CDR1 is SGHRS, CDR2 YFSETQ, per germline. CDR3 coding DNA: TGCGCCAGCAGCTTGGAAACGGCGGCGCACGAGCAGTACTTC. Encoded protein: CASSLETAAHEQYF. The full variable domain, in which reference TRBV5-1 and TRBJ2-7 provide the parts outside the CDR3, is KAGVTQTPRYLIKTRGQQVTLSCSPISGHRSVSWYQQTPGQGLQFLFEYFSETQRNKGNFPGRFSGRQFSNSRSEMNVSTLELGDSALYLCASSLETAAHEQYFGPGTRLTVT.

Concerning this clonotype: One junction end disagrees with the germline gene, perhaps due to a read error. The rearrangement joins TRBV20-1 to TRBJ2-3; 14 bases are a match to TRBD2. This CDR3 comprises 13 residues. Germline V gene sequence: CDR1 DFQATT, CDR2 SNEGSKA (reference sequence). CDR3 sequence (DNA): TGCAGTGCTGGACTAGCGGGAGGAGATACGCGGTATTTT. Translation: CSAGLAGGDTRYF.

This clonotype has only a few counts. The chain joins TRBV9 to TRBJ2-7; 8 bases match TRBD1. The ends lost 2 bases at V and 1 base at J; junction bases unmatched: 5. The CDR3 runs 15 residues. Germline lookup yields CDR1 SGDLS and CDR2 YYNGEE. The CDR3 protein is CASSVTGTGSYEQYF. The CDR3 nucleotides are TGTGCCAGCAGCGTTACCGGGACAGGTTCCTACGAGCAGTACTTC. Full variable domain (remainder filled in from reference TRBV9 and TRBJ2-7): DSGVTQTPKHLITATGQRVTLRCSPRSGDLSVYWYQQSLDQGLQFLIQYYNGEERAKGNILERFSAQQFPDLHSELNLSSLELGDSALYFCASSVTGTGSYEQYFGPGTRLTVT.

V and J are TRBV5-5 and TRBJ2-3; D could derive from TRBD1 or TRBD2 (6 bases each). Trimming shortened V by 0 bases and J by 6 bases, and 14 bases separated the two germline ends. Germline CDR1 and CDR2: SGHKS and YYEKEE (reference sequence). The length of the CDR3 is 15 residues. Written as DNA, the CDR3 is TGTGCCAGCAGCTTGGAGGGGGGCCCGGAGGATACGCAGTATTTT. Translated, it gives CASSLEGGPEDTQYF.

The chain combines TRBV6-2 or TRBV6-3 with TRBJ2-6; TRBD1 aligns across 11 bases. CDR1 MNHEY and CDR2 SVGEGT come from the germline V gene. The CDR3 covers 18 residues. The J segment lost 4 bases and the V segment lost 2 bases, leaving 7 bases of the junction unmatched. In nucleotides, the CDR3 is TGTGCCAGCAGTTACAGCGGGACAGGGGGTCCCGGGGCCAACGTCCTGACTTTC. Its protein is CASSYSGTGGPGANVLTF.

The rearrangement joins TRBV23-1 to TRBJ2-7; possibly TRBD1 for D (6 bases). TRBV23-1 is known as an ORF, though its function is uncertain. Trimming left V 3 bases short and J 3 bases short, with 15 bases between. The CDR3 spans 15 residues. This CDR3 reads CASSHLRQVCYEQYF. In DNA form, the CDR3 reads TGCGCCAGCAGTCATTTACGACAGGTCTGCTACGAGCAGTACTTC.

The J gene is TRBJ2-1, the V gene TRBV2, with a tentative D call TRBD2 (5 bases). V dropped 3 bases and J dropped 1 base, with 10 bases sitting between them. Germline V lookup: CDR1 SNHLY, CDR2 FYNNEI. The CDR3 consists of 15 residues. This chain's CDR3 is CASSEPAESYNEQFF. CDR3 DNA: TGTGCCAGCAGTGAGCCAGCGGAATCCTACAATGAGCAGTTCTTC.

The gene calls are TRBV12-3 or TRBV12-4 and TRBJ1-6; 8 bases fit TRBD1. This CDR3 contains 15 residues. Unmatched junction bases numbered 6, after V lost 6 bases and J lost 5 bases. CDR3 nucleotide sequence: TGTGCCAGCAGCCCTACGACAGGGGATAATTCACCCCTCCACTTT. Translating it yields CASSPTTGDNSPLHF.

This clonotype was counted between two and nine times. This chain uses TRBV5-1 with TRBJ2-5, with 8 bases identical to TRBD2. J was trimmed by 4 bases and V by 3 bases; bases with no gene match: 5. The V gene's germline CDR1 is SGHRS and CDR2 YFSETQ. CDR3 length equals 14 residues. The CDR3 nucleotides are TGCGCCAGCAGCTCCAGCGGGGGCAGAGAGACCCAGTACTTC. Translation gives CASSSSGGRETQYF.

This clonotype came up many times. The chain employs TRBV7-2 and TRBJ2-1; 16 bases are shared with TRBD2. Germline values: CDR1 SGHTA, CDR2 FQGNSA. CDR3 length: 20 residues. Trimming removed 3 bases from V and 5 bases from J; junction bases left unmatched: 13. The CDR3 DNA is TGTGCCAGCAGCTTCCAGCCGGGACTAGCGGGGGGGATCGGAGACAATGAGCAGTTCTTC. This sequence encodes CASSFQPGLAGGIGDNEQFF.

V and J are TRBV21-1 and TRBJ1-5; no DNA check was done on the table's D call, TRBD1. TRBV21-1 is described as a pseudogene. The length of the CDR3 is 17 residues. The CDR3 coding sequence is TGTGCCAGCAGCACCACAGTCTCGGACAGGGTCAATCAGCCCCAGCATTTT. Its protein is CASSTTVSDRVNQPQHF.

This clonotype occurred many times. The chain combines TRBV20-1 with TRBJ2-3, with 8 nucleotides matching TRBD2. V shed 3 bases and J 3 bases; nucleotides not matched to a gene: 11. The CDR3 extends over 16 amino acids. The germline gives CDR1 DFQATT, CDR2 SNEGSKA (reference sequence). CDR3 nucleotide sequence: TGCAGTGCTAGTAAACTAGCGGAGAGGGTGACAGATACGCAGTATTTT. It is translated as CSASKLAERVTDTQYF.